These T cell receptor beta chains were read from a single sample in a study of T cell clones after liver transplantation. TCRdb keeps only in-frame clones here, not all; method: immunoSEQ multiplex PCR. The table shows around 78,000 clones, with 75% to 90% occurring only once. This specimen was CD4+ T cells from blood, taken at the 22-month timepoint. All receptors come from a human patient who received a liver transplant. Some T cells may arise from the graft donor. The conserved cysteine and the conserved F or W are not part of the CDR3 here. A D gene is named only where the DNA matches it firmly. Size values are once, few and many counts, or a class for expanded clones, and some rows have none.

clone_size d_call v_call cdr3_aa
few . TRBV7-6 ASSLAAYNEQF
once . TRBV18 ASRYSVGSLIGELF
. TRBD1 TRBV5-1 ASSSSVGGETQY
. . TRBV12-5 ASGLDLPEQF
. . TRBV6-1 ASTMGYSNQPQH
. TRBD2 TRBV18 ASSRDSGSGDEQF
. . TRBV7-2 ASSLDPGASYNSPLH
. . TRBV30 AWPLRPKMVYEQY
. . TRBV5-4 ASSVGGSSGNTIY
. . TRBV19 ASSRRGGVEKLF
. . TRBV29-1 SVAGTFNQETQY
once . TRBV12-5 ASGLATAGANVLT
. TRBD1 TRBV4-2 ASSQEGTGGNTIY
. . TRBV10-1 ASLLGGRFGQY
. TRBD2 TRBV11-2 ASSPGTSGFTDTQY
. . TRBV2 ASSEYRPDQPQH
. . TRBV7-9 ASSLEAEEGYT
few . TRBV7-8 ATMGGTDTQY
few TRBD1 TRBV6-5 ASSYGGGTVMSF
few . TRBV27 ASSFREGNGYT
once . TRBV5-1 ASSDRPNYGYT
few TRBD2 TRBV10-2 ASRPGTSGNYEQY
. . TRBV7-2 ASSRIGGEGGRDEQF
few . TRBV5-1 ATRGLGDTDTQY
once . TRBV5-5 ASSEKGDTQY
. . TRBV9 ASSYSPTDTQY
. TRBD1 TRBV6-5 ASRPGGTGEGYT
. . TRBV5-1 ASSPIRGNTEAF
. . TRBV4-1 ASSEGGGRNGYT
. . TRBV5-4 ASSHPDSYGYT
few . TRBV6-5 ASEAASSGNTIY
. . TRBV4-3 ASSQAFPRTIYGYT
. . TRBV7-3 ASSSRGGEPQH
few TRBD1 TRBV5-6 ASSLVDRDGEQF
. TRBD1 TRBV6-1 ASMIRAGGFGGYT
. . TRBV5-1 ASSSTGFTDTQY
. TRBD2 TRBV9 ASSVSGGGYEQY
. . TRBV6-6 ASSRRGQGIHYGYT